This T cell receptor (beta chain) was profiled in a study of blood T cell repertoires in COVID-19. Overall study: Samples came from the United States, Italy and Spain, spanning acute and convalescent COVID-19. Sample material is recorded as cDNA or gDNA derived from T cells, B-cell-depleted T cells, or PBMCs.

Participants' own reports of clinical history determined their cohort assignment. Exposed study participants had met a COVID-19 case within 2 weeks before entry. TCRdb's table, derived via immunoSEQ multiplex PCR, lists solely in-frame clones and lacks some. The sample has around 270,000 clones; over 75% are singletons. V was clipped by 12 bases and J by 0 bases, with 13 bases between them. The V gene's germline CDR1 is KGHDR and CDR2 SFDVKD. There are 13 residues in the CDR3. The sequence was obtained from a woman in her thirties or forties who had been exposed to COVID-19. The chain recombines TRBV24-1 with TRBJ1-1, with D possibly being TRBD1 (6 bases). Source material: PBMCs or T cells enriched from blood (not recorded which). CDR3 sequence (DNA): TGTGCCGCGCAGGGGACAATGAACACTGAAGCTTTCTTT. Amino acids: CAAQGTMNTEAFF.